This is a list of T cell receptor beta chains from one sample in a study of blood T cell repertoires in COVID-19. Sequencing used immunoSEQ multiplex PCR; TCRdb keeps in-frame clones, though not all of them. The data hold around 50,000 clones, with approximately 93% observed a single time. Material: peripheral blood. These receptors were obtained from a man in his 60s with COVID-19, enrolled during active disease. Both conserved end residues are part of each CDR3. D genes are given only for firm matches. Not all rows give a size; the values are once, few, many and, for expanded clones, a class.

J gene: TRBJ2-7; D gene: -; clone size: -; V gene: TRBV5-1; CDR3 DNA: TGCGCCAGCAGCTCTCTCTTTGCCTACGAGCAGTACTTC; CDR3 protein: CASSSLFAYEQYF
J gene: TRBJ2-7; D gene: TRBD1; clone size: -; V gene: TRBV23-1; CDR3 DNA: TGCGCCAGCAGCCGAGACAGGGTGGCGCCCCTATACGAGCAGTACTTC; CDR3 protein: CASSRDRVAPLYEQYF
J gene: TRBJ1-2; D gene: -; clone size: -; V gene: TRBV5-1; CDR3 DNA: TGCGCCAGCAGCTTGGTCGGTAACTATGGCTACACCTTC; CDR3 protein: CASSLVGNYGYTF
J gene: TRBJ1-2; D gene: TRBD1; clone size: -; V gene: TRBV5-8; CDR3 DNA: TGTGCCAGCAGCCGTTACAGGGGTGGGAATGGCTACACCTTC; CDR3 protein: CASSRYRGGNGYTF
J gene: TRBJ2-1; D gene: TRBD1; clone size: -; V gene: TRBV5-1; CDR3 DNA: TGCGCCAGCAGCTTGGGACAGGGGGTATCCTACAATGAGCAGTTCTTC; CDR3 protein: CASSLGQGVSYNEQFF
J gene: TRBJ1-5; D gene: TRBD1; clone size: -; V gene: TRBV19; CDR3 DNA: TGTGCCAGTTTGGGACAGCTTCATCAGCCCCAGCATTTT; CDR3 protein: CASLGQLHQPQHF
J gene: TRBJ2-2; D gene: -; clone size: -; V gene: TRBV6-5; CDR3 DNA: TGTGCCAGCACGGAGTTCCTGAACACCGGGGAGCTGTTTTTT; CDR3 protein: CASTEFLNTGELFF
J gene: TRBJ2-6; D gene: TRBD2; clone size: -; V gene: TRBV7-9; CDR3 DNA: TGTGCCAGCAGCTTAGCGGTTATAGCGGGAGGTTCTGGGGCCAACGTCCTGACTTTC; CDR3 protein: CASSLAVIAGGSGANVLTF
J gene: TRBJ1-1; D gene: -; clone size: -; V gene: TRBV5-1; CDR3 DNA: TGCGCCAGCAGCTTGCAGGGTTCGAACACTGAAGCTTTCTTT; CDR3 protein: CASSLQGSNTEAFF
J gene: TRBJ2-3; D gene: TRBD2; clone size: -; V gene: TRBV4-3; CDR3 DNA: TGCGCCAGCAGCCTCCTAGCGGGAGGTTCCGATACGCAGTATTTT; CDR3 protein: CASSLLAGGSDTQYF
J gene: TRBJ2-2; D gene: TRBD2; clone size: -; V gene: TRBV24-1; CDR3 DNA: TGTGCCACCAGTGAGACCGGGACTAGCGGGATGCGCGGGGAGCTGTTTTTT; CDR3 protein: CATSETGTSGMRGELFF
J gene: TRBJ2-3; D gene: TRBD1; clone size: -; V gene: TRBV5-1; CDR3 DNA: TGCGCCAGCAGCTACGCCGGGACAGGACTTAACCCTAGCACAGATACGCAGTATTTT; CDR3 protein: CASSYAGTGLNPSTDTQYF
J gene: TRBJ1-2; D gene: TRBD1; clone size: -; V gene: TRBV5-6; CDR3 DNA: TGTGCCAGCAGTTCGGACAGGGGTATAGATGGCTACACCTTC; CDR3 protein: CASSSDRGIDGYTF
J gene: TRBJ1-6; D gene: -; clone size: -; V gene: TRBV28; CDR3 DNA: TGTGCCAGCAGGACCCCAGGGGTTTCACCCCTCCACTTT; CDR3 protein: CASRTPGVSPLHF
J gene: TRBJ2-2; D gene: -; clone size: -; V gene: TRBV6-6; CDR3 DNA: TGTGCCAGCAGCCCTACGGCCGGGGAGCTGTTTTTT; CDR3 protein: CASSPTAGELFF
J gene: TRBJ1-2; D gene: -; clone size: -; V gene: TRBV9; CDR3 DNA: TGTGCCAGCAGCGTAGTCTCGCAGGGTGGAAGCTATGGCTACACCTTC; CDR3 protein: CASSVVSQGGSYGYTF
J gene: TRBJ2-7; D gene: -; clone size: -; V gene: TRBV7-3; CDR3 DNA: TGTGCCAGCAGCCTCAGCGGAGTACAATCCTACGAGCAGTACTTC; CDR3 protein: CASSLSGVQSYEQYF
J gene: TRBJ2-5; D gene: -; clone size: -; V gene: TRBV3-1/TRBV3-2; CDR3 DNA: TGTGCCAGCAGCCAAGAACCCGCCAGGCTCCAAGAGACCCAGTACTTC; CDR3 protein: CASSQEPARLQETQYF
J gene: TRBJ2-3; D gene: -; clone size: -; V gene: TRBV9; CDR3 DNA: TGTGCCAGCAGCGTAGGAGGACAGCAAGCCACAGATACGCAGTATTTT; CDR3 protein: CASSVGGQQATDTQYF
J gene: TRBJ1-2; D gene: TRBD1; clone size: -; V gene: TRBV5-5; CDR3 DNA: TGTGCCAGCAGGGCCCTCGGGACAGCGAAGTATGGCTACACCTTC; CDR3 protein: CASRALGTAKYGYTF
J gene: TRBJ1-5; D gene: -; clone size: -; V gene: TRBV24-1; CDR3 DNA: TGTGCCACCAGTGATTTGCTAGGACAGCCCCAGCATTTT; CDR3 protein: CATSDLLGQPQHF
J gene: TRBJ2-3; D gene: -; clone size: -; V gene: TRBV19; CDR3 DNA: TGTGCCAGTAGTAACCGGGGGTCCACAGATACGCAGTATTTT; CDR3 protein: CASSNRGSTDTQYF
J gene: TRBJ2-2; D gene: TRBD2; clone size: -; V gene: TRBV9; CDR3 DNA: TGTGCCAGCAGCCCGAGAGGGACTAGCGGAAACACCGGGGAGCTGTTTTTT; CDR3 protein: CASSPRGTSGNTGELFF
J gene: TRBJ1-1; D gene: TRBD1; clone size: -; V gene: TRBV18; CDR3 DNA: TGTGCCAGCTCACCACCGAGACAGGGGGCGAACACTGAAGCTTTCTTT; CDR3 protein: CASSPPRQGANTEAFF
J gene: TRBJ1-5; D gene: -; clone size: -; V gene: TRBV28; CDR3 DNA: TGTGCCAGCAGTTTGGGTGCAGGAGGGAATCAGCCCCAGCATTTT; CDR3 protein: CASSLGAGGNQPQHF
J gene: TRBJ2-7; D gene: TRBD1; clone size: once; V gene: TRBV7-2; CDR3 DNA: TGTGCCAGCAGCTTTACAGGGGGCAGCGCCTACGAGCAGTACTTC; CDR3 protein: CASSFTGGSAYEQYF
J gene: TRBJ2-1; D gene: -; clone size: -; V gene: TRBV6-2/TRBV6-3; CDR3 DNA: TGTGCCAGCAGTGCCTGGGACTCCGGAATCAATGAGCAGTTCTTC; CDR3 protein: CASSAWDSGINEQFF
J gene: TRBJ1-2; D gene: TRBD1; clone size: -; V gene: TRBV28; CDR3 DNA: TGTGCCAGCAGGACGACAGGGGGCAACGGCTACACCTTC; CDR3 protein: CASRTTGGNGYTF